This record concerns one T cell receptor beta chain sequence. Amplification targeted TCR beta CDR3 regions from RNA transcripts. The HTBI primer set was used in a first-round RT-PCR of the TCR CDR3. TCRdb itself ran the multiplex PCR reads through MiXCR, one entry per CDR3 protein. The sample consists of fewer than 300,000 distinct CDR3 sequences, around 15% of them appearing once. Germline V gives CDR1 SGHVS, CDR2 FQNEAQ. The germline V and J ends were trimmed by 4 bases and 5 bases, with 20 bases remaining between them. This CDR3 has 16 residues. This sample is drawn from a study of T cells in Graves' hyperthyroidism and ophthalmopathy.

The source is a woman aged 50 to 65 with Graves' hyperthyroidism that later progressed to Graves' ophthalmopathy. The source material was blood. The chain has TRBV7-8 and TRBJ1-1; no reliable D call. CDR3: CASSSIRLPTLTEAFF. The CDR3 coding sequence is TGTGCCAGCAGCTCAATTCGTCTACCTACGCTTACTGAAGCTTTCTTT.